One and the same sample provided the 27 T cell receptor beta chains below, sequenced in a study of T cell responses to AZD1222 COVID-19 vaccine. The repertoire was sequenced with immunoSEQ multiplex PCR; TCRdb's copy has only in-frame clones and lacks some. The sample includes some 86,000 clones, over 75% of them seen just once. Sequences were derived from peripheral blood, sampled on day 0 of AZD1222 vaccination. These receptors were collected from an adult in good health.

The genes are TRBV7-9 and TRBJ2-5; 8 bases are a match to TRBD1. This CDR3 is 13 amino acids long. Germline V gene data show CDR1 as SEHNR and CDR2 as FQNEAQ (reference sequence). V trimming: 4 bases; J trimming: 6 bases; junction bases outside the gene matches: 4. CDR3 nucleotides: TGTGCCAGCAGCTCGGACAGGGAAAAGACCCAGTACTTC. Protein product: CASSSDREKTQYF.

This chain links TRBV2 with TRBJ1-1; D may be TRBD1 (5 bases). Between the trimmed V and J ends, which lost 11 bases and 0 bases, there was a span of 10 bases. CDR3 length: 12 amino acids. Germline V gene data show CDR1 as SNHLY and CDR2 as FYNNEI. The CDR3 loop is CAGGAMNTEAFF. The CDR3 nucleotides are TGTGCCGGCGGGGCCATGAACACTGAAGCTTTCTTT.

The rearrangement uses TRBV19 and TRBJ1-4; 8 nucleotides align to TRBD1. This CDR3 has 15 residues. The V gene end was trimmed by 11 bases and the J gene end by 8 bases; junction bases not matched to a gene: 16. CDR1 and CDR2 from the germline V gene are LNHDA and SQIVND (reference sequence). CDR3 residues: CAVRRTGKEGEKLFF. In DNA form, the CDR3 reads TGTGCCGTACGTCGGACAGGGAAGGAGGGGGAAAAACTGTTTTTT.

The chain is built from TRBV7-9 and TRBJ2-3; TRBD1 aligns across 10 bases. Germline CDR1 reads SEHNR; CDR2 reads FQNEAQ (reference sequence). The CDR3 extends over 17 amino acids. V was clipped by 4 bases and J by 4 bases; unmatched bases: 11. The CDR3 reads CASSSTIYDRGPDTQYF. CDR3 DNA: TGTGCCAGCAGCTCCACGATATACGACAGGGGGCCAGATACGCAGTATTTT.

The V and J genes are TRBV4-2 and TRBJ2-6, with 9 bases identical to TRBD1. Germline values: CDR1 LGHNA, CDR2 YNFKEQ. With V trimmed by 4 bases and J by 2 bases, 9 bases remained unmatched. The CDR3 length is 18 residues. CDR3 sequence reads: CASSRTGTGSPGANVLTF. The CDR3 DNA is TGTGCCAGCAGCCGAACCGGGACAGGGTCTCCTGGGGCCAACGTCCTGACTTTC.

This clone appeared a few times. This chain uses TRBV3-1 (or the pseudogene TRBV3-2) with TRBJ1-1; 9 bases align to TRBD1. V lost 8 bases to trimming and J lost 3 bases; unmatched junction nucleotides: 10. CDR3 length: 15 amino acids. Germline-derived CDR1 and CDR2 are LGHDT and YNNKEL (reference sequence). The CDR3 loop is CASGPQGAGYTEAFF. The CDR3, as DNA: TGTGCCAGCGGACCACAGGGGGCCGGATACACTGAAGCTTTCTTT.

The gene calls are TRBV24-1 and TRBJ1-2, with a tentative D call TRBD1 (5 bases). Per germline, CDR1 KGHDR and CDR2 SFDVKD. Deletions cut 3 bases from V and 1 base from J, with 8 bases between. The CDR3 runs to 14 residues. The CDR3, as DNA: TGTGCCACCAGTGATCCCAGGGTTAACTATGGCTACACCTTC. It yields the protein CATSDPRVNYGYTF.

The V and J genes are TRBV13 and TRBJ2-7, with D perhaps given as TRBD1 or TRBD2 (5 bases each). V was pared by 4 bases and J by 0 bases, with 10 bases between. The CDR3 extends over 14 amino acids. From germline, CDR1 is PRHDT and CDR2 FYEKMQ (reference sequence). CDR3: CASSYRDRSYEQYF. CDR3 in DNA: TGTGCCAGCAGCTACCGGGACCGCTCCTACGAGCAGTACTTC.

The chain recombines TRBV10-3 with TRBJ2-1; 8 positions match TRBD2. This CDR3 has 15 residues. The germline V gene has CDR1 ENHRY and CDR2 SYGVKD. Trimming at V came to 4 bases and at J to 4 bases, leaving 6 bases not matched to a gene. The CDR3 sequence: CAISGTAGGYNEQFF. CDR3 nucleotides: TGTGCCATCAGTGGAACCGCGGGGGGATACAATGAGCAGTTCTTC.

The chain uses TRBV6-2 or TRBV6-3 and TRBJ1-5, with no clear D. The germline V and J ends were trimmed by 6 bases and 7 bases, with 13 bases remaining between them. The CDR3 is 13 amino acids. Germline assignment: CDR1 MNHEY and CDR2 SVGEGT. CDR3 nucleotides: TGTGCCAGCAGCTCCGACACACTACAGCCCCAGCATTTT. Translating it yields CASSSDTLQPQHF.

This clone was counted between two and nine times. This chain connects TRBV10-2 to TRBJ2-7; D gene uncertain. Germline CDR1 and CDR2: WSHSY and SAAADI. The CDR3 contains 13 residues. V lost 5 bases, J lost 7 bases, and 15 bases lay in between. CDR3: CASSSGLQPEQYF. The CDR3 nucleotides are TGCGCCAGCAGTTCGGGTTTACAACCGGAGCAGTACTTC.

The chain recombines TRBV6-2 or TRBV6-3 with TRBJ2-5, with a weak D call TRBD2 (5 bases). Germline CDR1 MNHEY, CDR2 SVGEGT. Trimming stripped 2 bases from V and 1 base from J, with 20 bases between. The CDR3 extends over 18 amino acids. The CDR3 bases are TGTGCCAGCAGTTACCTGATAAGCGAGACTATCCGCCAAGAGACCCAGTACTTC. Its protein is CASSYLISETIRQETQYF.

The rearrangement joins TRBV11-2 to TRBJ2-2; 8 bases are a match to TRBD2. Germline lookup yields CDR1 SGHAT and CDR2 FQNNGV. V gave up 10 bases and J gave up 6 bases; unmatched junction bases: 7. This CDR3 comprises 13 residues. CDR3 amino acids: CAIGVAGPGELFF. CDR3 sequence (DNA): TGTGCCATAGGGGTAGCGGGACCCGGGGAGCTGTTTTTT.

This clone was seen a handful of times. The rearrangement uses TRBV2 and TRBJ2-7, with D perhaps matching TRBD1 or TRBD2 (7 bases each). V lost 3 bases and J lost 6, with 15 bases in between. Germline V gene lookup returns CDR1 SNHLY and CDR2 FYNNEI. This CDR3 is 14 amino acids long. CDR3 sequence reads: CASSDFDREGEQYF. The CDR3 DNA reads as TGTGCCAGCAGTGATTTCGACAGGGAGGGCGAGCAGTACTTC.

This clone was counted once. The J gene is TRBJ2-5, the V gene TRBV19; TRBD1 is a possible D gene (6 bases). CDR3 length: 13 residues. CDR1 and CDR2 from the germline V gene are LNHDA and SQIVND (reference sequence). Trimming cost V 4 bases and J 2 bases, with 8 bases left between them. CDR3 sequence reads: CASSRTVQETQYF. The CDR3 DNA is TGTGCCAGTAGTAGGACAGTACAAGAGACCCAGTACTTC.

The V and J genes are TRBV10-3 and TRBJ2-1, with 9 bases fitting TRBD2. The CDR3 length is 14 residues. Germline V lookup: CDR1 ENHRY, CDR2 SYGVKD. V shed 4 bases and J 8 bases; nucleotides not matched to a gene: 6. In DNA, the CDR3 is TGTGCCATCAGTGTAGCGGGAGTCGACTATGAGCAGTTCTTC. As protein: CAISVAGVDYEQFF.

This clone came up a few times. The chain couples TRBV30 to TRBJ1-2; possibly TRBD1 for D (5 bases). The CDR3 runs to 15 residues. V shed 2 bases and J shed 0 bases, with 13 bases lying between them. CDR1 is GTSNPN, CDR2 SVGIG, per germline (reference sequence). The CDR3 loop is CAWSPREGANYGYTF. The CDR3 nucleotides read TGTGCCTGGAGTCCCAGGGAGGGAGCTAACTATGGCTACACCTTC.

This chain links TRBV5-1 with TRBJ2-7; TRBD2 aligns across 13 bases. Trimming cost V 4 bases and J 5 bases; bases outside gene matches: 9. CDR1 and CDR2 (germline): SGHRS, YFSETQ. CDR3 length equals 16 residues. The CDR3 DNA reads as TGCGCCAGCAGCCTTGGACTAGCGGGAGTAGAGGACGAGCAGTACTTC. It yields the protein CASSLGLAGVEDEQYF.

The V gene is TRBV2, the J gene TRBJ2-7; perhaps TRBD2 as D (7 bases). This CDR3 has 16 amino acids. CDR1 is SNHLY and CDR2 is FYNNEI in the germline V gene. Trimming took 6 bases from V and 1 from J, leaving 19 bases between them. The CDR3 DNA reads TGTGCCAGCAGGGGGACTAAACAGGGACTGTCCTACGAGCAGTACTTC. It is translated as CASRGTKQGLSYEQYF.

The rearrangement joins TRBV7-8 to TRBJ1-1; perhaps TRBD1 as D (6 bases). V was trimmed by 1 base and J by 5 bases, leaving 8 bases between them. Germline-derived CDR1 and CDR2 are SGHVS and FQNEAQ. The CDR3 runs 13 residues. The CDR3 coding sequence is TGTGCCAGCAGCTTAGGAGGGGGGACTGAAGCTTTCTTT. It encodes CASSLGGGTEAFF. Full variable domain (rest looked up from reference TRBV7-8 and TRBJ1-1): GAGVSQSPRYKVAKRGQDVALRCDPISGHVSLFWYQQALGQGPEFLTYFQNEAQLDKSGLPSDRFFAERPEGSVSTLKIQRTQQEDSAVYLCASSLGGGTEAFFGQGTRLTVV.

V usage is TRBV4-1 and J usage is TRBJ2-5, with 7 positions matching TRBD2. V gave up 0 bases and J gave up 2 bases; unmatched junction bases: 3. Germline V CDR1 and CDR2: MGHRA, YSYEKL. The CDR3 runs 15 residues. The chain's CDR3 is CASSQEPAGQETQYF. DNA of the CDR3: TGCGCCAGCAGCCAAGAACCAGCGGGACAAGAGACCCAGTACTTC.

V and J are TRBV7-9 and TRBJ2-7; 11 bases match TRBD2. The CDR3 sequence is 19 residues long. Germline V gives CDR1 SEHNR, CDR2 FQNEAQ (reference sequence). V was clipped by 0 bases and J by 3 bases; unmatched bases: 13. This CDR3 is CASSLASGGVGTSGYEQYF. In DNA form, the CDR3 reads TGTGCCAGCAGCTTAGCGAGTGGGGGAGTCGGGACTAGCGGCTACGAGCAGTACTTC.

The chain couples TRBV4-1 to TRBJ2-7; the D gene is possibly TRBD2 (5 bases). Germline CDR1 reads MGHRA; CDR2 reads YSYEKL. V was trimmed by 1 base and J by 2 bases, leaving 12 bases between them. CDR3 length: 15 amino acids. This CDR3 reads CASSQGAQRTYEQYF. The CDR3 bases are TGCGCCAGCAGCCAAGGGGCACAGCGGACCTACGAGCAGTACTTC.

The rearrangement uses TRBV10-3 and TRBJ1-2; D is undetermined. Per germline, CDR1 ENHRY and CDR2 SYGVKD. V was cut by 7 bases and J by 2 bases, with 14 bases left in between. The CDR3 has 14 amino acids. CDR3 region: CAITQDGLNYGYTF. CDR3 nucleotides: TGTGCCATCACCCAAGACGGGTTGAACTATGGCTACACCTTC.

V usage is TRBV3-1 (or the pseudogene TRBV3-2) and J usage is TRBJ2-3; 7 bases agree with TRBD2. This CDR3 contains 14 residues. Germline V gene lookup returns CDR1 LGHDT and CDR2 YNNKEL (reference sequence). V shed 3 bases and J 1 base; nucleotides not matched to a gene: 1. CDR3: CASSHAGGTDTQYF. The DNA of the CDR3 is TGTGCCAGCAGCCATGCGGGGGGCACAGATACGCAGTATTTT.

The rearrangement joins TRBV7-9 to TRBJ1-6; possible D gene TRBD1, 6 bases. Germline CDR1 reads SEHNR; CDR2 reads FQNEAQ (reference sequence). V lost 5 bases to trimming and J lost 3 bases, with 14 bases between them. The CDR3 consists of 16 residues. The CDR3 reads CASSPVGGLYNSPLHF. In nucleotides, the CDR3 is TGTGCCAGCAGCCCGGTCGGGGGCCTCTATAATTCACCCCTCCACTTT.

The chain employs TRBV18 and TRBJ1-2; 12 nucleotides match TRBD1. Trimming at V came to 5 bases and at J to 8 bases, leaving 9 bases not matched to a gene. Germline V gene sequence: CDR1 KGHSH, CDR2 LQKENI. CDR3 length: 15 residues. DNA of the CDR3: TGTGCCAGCTCAGTATCCGGGACAGGGGGCGAAGGCTACACCTTC. Amino acids: CASSVSGTGGEGYTF.